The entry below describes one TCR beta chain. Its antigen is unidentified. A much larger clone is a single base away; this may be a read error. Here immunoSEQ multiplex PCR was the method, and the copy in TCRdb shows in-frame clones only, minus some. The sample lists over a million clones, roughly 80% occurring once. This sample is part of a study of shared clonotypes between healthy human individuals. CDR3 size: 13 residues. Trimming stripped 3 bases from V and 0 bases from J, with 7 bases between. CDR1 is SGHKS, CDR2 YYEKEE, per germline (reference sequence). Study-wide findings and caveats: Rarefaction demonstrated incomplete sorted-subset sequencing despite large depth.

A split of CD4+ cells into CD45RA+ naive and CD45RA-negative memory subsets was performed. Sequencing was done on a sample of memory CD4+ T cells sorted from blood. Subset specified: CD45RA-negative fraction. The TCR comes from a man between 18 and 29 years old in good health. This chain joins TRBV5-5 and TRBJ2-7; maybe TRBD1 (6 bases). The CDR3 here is CASSSDSSYEQYF. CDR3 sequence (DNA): TGTGCCAGCAGCTCGGACAGCTCCTACGAGCAGTACTTC.